These 24 T cell receptor beta chains came from one sample sequenced in a study of blood T cell repertoires in COVID-19. Only in-frame clones appear in the TCRdb table, and some are missing; sequencing was by immunoSEQ multiplex PCR. The top ten clones hold around 2.3% of a sample with around 150,000 clones, about 89% of them seen once. Material for sequencing was peripheral blood. These receptors originate from a man between 50 and 59 years old with active COVID-19.

This clone was picked up one time. The gene calls are TRBV11-1 and TRBJ2-5; 7 bases fit TRBD1. J gave up 4 bases and V 5 bases, and 13 bases lay outside the gene matches. This CDR3 contains 16 residues. From germline, CDR1 is SGHAT and CDR2 FQDESV (reference sequence). The CDR3 bases are TGTGCCAGCAGCCCCCAGGGGGTCGGGCTGGGAGAGACCCAGTACTTC. This encodes CASSPQGVGLGETQYF.

The chain uses TRBV4-2 and TRBJ2-1; 10 nucleotides match TRBD2. V lost 4 bases, J lost 7 bases, and 10 bases stayed unmatched. The CDR3 consists of 16 residues. CDR1 is LGHNA, CDR2 YNFKEQ, per germline. CDR3 sequence (DNA): TGTGCCAGCAGCCCCAGGAGCGGGGGGGCGTTGAATGAGCAGTTCTTC. It yields the protein CASSPRSGGALNEQFF.

The chain combines TRBV24-1 with TRBJ2-2, with D perhaps matching TRBD2 (7 bases). The CDR3 spans 17 residues. The germline V gene encodes CDR1 KGHDR and CDR2 SFDVKD. V was cut by 5 bases and J by 6 bases, with 21 bases left in between. This CDR3 reads CATSGGLQGGDAGELFF. The CDR3, as DNA: TGTGCCACCAGTGGAGGCCTACAGGGAGGGGACGCCGGGGAGCTGTTTTTT.

This chain connects TRBV19 to TRBJ1-5; D remains ambiguous. V lost 5 bases and J 3 bases, leaving 17 bases between the germline ends. The V gene's germline CDR1 is LNHDA and CDR2 SQIVND (reference sequence). This CDR3 spans 16 amino acids. Here the CDR3 reads CASSPIGGSINQPQHF. The DNA of the CDR3 is TGTGCCAGTAGTCCTATCGGAGGAAGTATCAATCAGCCCCAGCATTTT.

This clone has just a few counts. This rearrangement joins TRBV5-1 to TRBJ1-1; D uncertain. Germline loops: CDR1 SGHRS, CDR2 YFSETQ. V lost 4 bases and J lost 1, with 8 bases in between. The CDR3 is 13 amino acids. In nucleotides, the CDR3 is TGCGCCAGCAGCAACCCAGGGAACACTGAAGCTTTCTTT. Its protein product is CASSNPGNTEAFF.

This chain connects TRBV5-4 to TRBJ2-3; no definite D call. Trimming cost V 0 bases and J 2 bases, with 4 bases left between them. This CDR3 region has 13 residues. From germline, CDR1 is SGHNT and CDR2 YYREEE (reference sequence). DNA of the CDR3: TGTGCCAGCAGCTTGGTGGCCACAGATACGCAGTATTTT. Protein sequence: CASSLVATDTQYF.

V is TRBV7-2 and J is TRBJ1-2; weak D call: TRBD1 (6 bases). Germline assignment: CDR1 SGHTA and CDR2 FQGNSA. Trimming cost V 2 bases and J 4 bases, with 11 bases left between them. The CDR3 covers 14 residues. CDR3 sequence: CASSLRQAPYGYTF. CDR3 nucleotides: TGTGCCAGCAGCTTAAGACAGGCTCCCTATGGCTACACCTTC.

This clone came up once. The V call is TRBV19, the J call TRBJ1-5; D is perhaps TRBD1 (6 bases). Germline values: CDR1 LNHDA, CDR2 SQIVND (reference sequence). V lost 10 bases and J lost 4, with 17 bases in between. The CDR3 extends over 14 amino acids. DNA of the CDR3: TGTGCCACCGGAGACAGGCGGTGGAATCAGCCCCAGCATTTT. It translates to CATGDRRWNQPQHF. The full variable domain, its missing parts supplied by reference TRBV19 and TRBJ1-5, is DGGITQSPKYLFRKEGQNVTLSCEQNLNHDAMYWYRQDPGQGLRLIYYSQIVNDFQKGDIAEGYSVSREKKESFPLTVTSAQKNPTAFYLCATGDRRWNQPQHFGDGTRLSIL.

This clone came up a few times. The sample carries other DNA sequences with the same CDR3. V and J are TRBV9 and TRBJ1-2; D not resolved. V was shortened by 0 bases and J by 3 bases, with 6 bases between the two germline ends. The CDR3 runs to 13 residues. Germline lookup yields CDR1 SGDLS and CDR2 YYNGEE. CDR3 nucleotide sequence: TGTGCCAGCAGCGTAGGAGGAGACTATGGCTACACCTTC. As protein: CASSVGGDYGYTF. Filled out from reference TRBV9 and TRBJ1-2, the complete variable domain reads DSGVTQTPKHLITATGQRVTLRCSPRSGDLSVYWYQQSLDQGLQFLIQYYNGEERAKGNILERFSAQQFPDLHSELNLSSLELGDSALYFCASSVGGDYGYTFGSGTRLTVV.

This clone was seen a few times. The chain combines TRBV5-1 with TRBJ2-7; TRBD1 matches at 8 bases. Germline CDR1 reads SGHRS; CDR2 reads YFSETQ. V lost 4 bases and J lost 7; bases outside the gene matches: 19. The CDR3 sequence is 17 residues long. The CDR3: CASSRVRQGLRNWEQYF. For the CDR3, the DNA is TGCGCCAGCAGCCGAGTCCGACAGGGGCTAAGAAATTGGGAGCAGTACTTC.

This rearrangement joins TRBV6-1 to TRBJ1-3, with 10 positions matching TRBD1. Germline assignment: CDR1 MNHNS and CDR2 SASEGT. V dropped 6 bases and J dropped 8; count of bases not matched to a gene: 4. This CDR3 comprises 13 residues. The CDR3, as DNA: TGTGCCAGCAGCCGGACAGGGGGGGACACCATATATTTT. It translates to CASSRTGGDTIYF.

This chain connects TRBV10-3 to TRBJ2-2; 7 bases are shared with TRBD2. CDR3 length equals 14 residues. Germline V gene lookup returns CDR1 ENHRY and CDR2 SYGVKD. Trimming at V came to 9 bases and at J to 4 bases, leaving 8 bases not matched to a gene. CDR3 loop: CAITPSGGTGELFF. CDR3 in DNA: TGTGCCATTACGCCTTCGGGGGGCACCGGGGAGCTGTTTTTT.

The CDR3 sequence is CASSQATAGSGYTF. The CDR3 DNA follows: TGTGCCAGCAGCCAAGCTACAGCGGGAAGTGGCTACACCTTC. The chain uses TRBV4-2 and TRBJ1-2; D is ambiguous. V was shortened by 1 base and J by 7 bases, with 13 bases between the two germline ends. The CDR3 totals 14 residues. Germline loops: CDR1 LGHNA, CDR2 YNFKEQ.

The chain combines TRBV6-5 with TRBJ1-1; D gene unclear. V was pared by 4 bases and J by 6 bases, with 6 bases between. In germline, CDR1 is MNHEY, CDR2 SVGAGI. The CDR3 is 11 amino acids. The CDR3, as DNA: TGTGCCAGCAGTTCGGTGTCTGAAGCTTTCTTT. Residues: CASSSVSEAFF.

The gene calls are TRBV5-8 and TRBJ2-7, with D possibly TRBD2 on 6 matching bases. Germline-derived CDR1 and CDR2 are SGHTS and YDEGEE. There are 13 residues in the CDR3. The ends were cut back, 3 bases at V and 3 bases at J, with 10 bases in the middle. The CDR3 spells CASSSTGSYEQYF. CDR3 DNA: TGTGCCAGCAGCTCAACCGGGAGCTACGAGCAGTACTTC. The whole variable domain, filled in from reference TRBV5-8 and TRBJ2-7, reads EAGVTQSPTHLIKTRGQQATLRCSPISGHTSVYWYQQALGLGLQFLLWYDEGEERNRGNFPPRFSGRQFPNYSSELNVNALELEDSALYLCASSSTGSYEQYFGPGTRLTVT.

The sample holds one count of this clone. This chain joins TRBV4-1 and TRBJ2-7; a possible D gene is TRBD2 (5 bases). CDR3 length: 16 residues. CDR1 and CDR2 (germline): MGHRA, YSYEKL. V was trimmed by 3 bases and J by 1 base, leaving 16 bases between them. The chain's CDR3 is CASSHYVGEGSYEQYF. In nucleotides, the CDR3 is TGCGCCAGCAGCCATTACGTGGGAGAAGGATCCTACGAGCAGTACTTC.

V is TRBV7-9 and J is TRBJ2-1; TRBD2 matches at 9 bases. V lost 5 bases to trimming and J lost 8 bases; unmatched junction nucleotides: 1. The CDR3 totals 12 residues. Germline V gene lookup returns CDR1 SEHNR and CDR2 FQNEAQ (reference sequence). The CDR3 region has the DNA TGTGCCAGCAGCCGCGGGGGGGATGAGCAGTTCTTC. Its protein product is CASSRGGDEQFF.

The rearrangement uses TRBV12-3 or TRBV12-4 and TRBJ1-2; D gene ambiguous. The CDR3 contains 13 residues. V was clipped by 6 bases and J by 8 bases, with 16 bases between them. CDR3 bases: TGTGCCAGCAGACCCACTCTCCTGGGCGGCTACACCTTC. This encodes CASRPTLLGGYTF.

This sequence joins TRBV6-5 and TRBJ1-2, with D possibly being TRBD1 (6 bases). Between the trimmed V and J ends, which lost 5 bases and 4 bases, there was a span of 17 bases. The CDR3 spans 15 residues. Germline CDR1 and CDR2: MNHEY and SVGAGI. The CDR3 loop is CASSPQGGRAYGYTF. CDR3 in DNA: TGTGCCAGCAGTCCTCAAGGGGGGAGGGCCTATGGCTACACCTTC.

This clone is a singleton in its sample. The J gene is TRBJ1-6, the V gene TRBV5-8, with TRBD1 matching 7 bases. Germline CDR1 SGHTS, CDR2 YDEGEE. This CDR3 comprises 15 residues. With V trimmed by 4 bases and J by 3 bases, 4 bases remained unmatched. The CDR3 is CASSQRQGYNSPLHF. The DNA for the CDR3 is TGTGCCAGCAGCCAAAGACAGGGCTATAATTCACCCCTCCACTTT.

This rearrangement joins TRBV7-2 to TRBJ2-7; the match to TRBD1 covers 7 bases. Germline V lookup: CDR1 SGHTA, CDR2 FQGNSA. V lost 2 bases and J lost 3; bases outside the gene matches: 4. CDR3 length: 14 amino acids. As DNA, the CDR3 is TGTGCCAGCAGCTTAAACCGACAGGGCTACGAGCAGTACTTC. This gives the protein CASSLNRQGYEQYF. Looking up the rest from reference TRBV7-2 and TRBJ2-7 gives the full variable domain: GAGVSQSPSNKVTEKGKDVELRCDPISGHTALYWYRQSLGQGLEFLIYFQGNSAPDKSGLPSDRFSAERTGGSVSTLTIQRTQQEDSAVYLCASSLNRQGYEQYFGPGTRLTVT.

The rearrangement uses TRBV18 and TRBJ1-1, with D maybe TRBD1 (6 bases). V gave up 5 bases and J gave up 10 bases, with 14 bases separating them. The CDR3 has 12 amino acids. Per germline, CDR1 KGHSH and CDR2 LQKENI. The CDR3 protein is CASSAQGGRAFF. CDR3 nucleotides: TGTGCCAGCTCAGCCCAAGGGGGTAGAGCTTTCTTT.

The V gene is TRBV19, the J gene TRBJ1-2, with D tentatively TRBD1 (6 bases). The V gene's germline CDR1 is LNHDA and CDR2 SQIVND (reference sequence). The CDR3 runs to 16 residues. With 5 bases removed from V and 1 base from J, the gap between germline ends came to 17 bases. The CDR3 DNA reads as TGTGCCAGTAGTGCTCGGACAGCCTTCAATAACTATGGCTACACCTTC. Its protein product is CASSARTAFNNYGYTF.

Only a few counts were recorded for this clone. The gene calls are TRBV7-2 and TRBJ2-7, with D possibly being TRBD1 (6 bases). Trimming shortened V by 5 bases and J by 0 bases, and 11 bases separated the two germline ends. Germline CDR1 reads SGHTA; CDR2 reads FQGNSA. The CDR3 is 14 residues long. CDR3 in DNA: TGTGCCAGCAGCCAATCGACAGGCTCCTACGAGCAGTACTTC. The encoded protein is CASSQSTGSYEQYF.